This TCR beta chain was retrieved from a study of post-analysis software for immune sequencing data. The study's findings and limits: Controls' normalized Chao1 diversity significantly exceeded that of multiple sclerosis patients.

Turning to this clonotype: Its antigen remains unknown.

Carried by the TCR beta cDNA libraries were unique molecular identifiers. Out of 1 to 10 million T cells, 470,000 or so cDNA molecules were generated. Using its own MiXCR run on the PCR reads, TCRdb lists one record per CDR3 protein. The table lists under 200,000 distinct CDR3 sequences, around 36% of them singletons. The length of the CDR3 is 13 residues. V gave up 5 bases and J gave up 6 bases; unmatched junction bases: 7. Germline CDR1 reads LGHNT; CDR2 reads FRNRAP. This clonotype was obtained from a girl aged 5-17 years with multiple sclerosis. The material sequenced was blood, taken after autologous hematopoietic stem cell transplantation. The rearrangement links TRBV12-5 to TRBJ2-7; 7 nucleotides line up with TRBD2. For the CDR3, the DNA is TGTGCTAGTGGTGGCGGACTAGGGATCGAGCAGTACTTC. This codes for CASGGGLGIEQYF.